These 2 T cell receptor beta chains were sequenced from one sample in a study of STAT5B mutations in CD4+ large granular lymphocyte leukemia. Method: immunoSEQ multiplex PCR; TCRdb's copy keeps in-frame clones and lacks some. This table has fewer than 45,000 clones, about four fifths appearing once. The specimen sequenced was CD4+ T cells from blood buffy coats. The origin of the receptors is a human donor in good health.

In DNA, the CDR3 is TGTGCCAGCAGCCGGGAGGTTAGCGCAGATACGCAGTATTTT. As protein: CASSREVSADTQYF. The chain joins TRBV7-2 to TRBJ2-3, with 7 bases that match TRBD2. This CDR3 spans 14 amino acids. Germline CDR1 reads SGHTA; CDR2 reads FQGNSA. The J segment lost 4 bases and the V segment lost 5 bases, leaving 6 bases of the junction unmatched.

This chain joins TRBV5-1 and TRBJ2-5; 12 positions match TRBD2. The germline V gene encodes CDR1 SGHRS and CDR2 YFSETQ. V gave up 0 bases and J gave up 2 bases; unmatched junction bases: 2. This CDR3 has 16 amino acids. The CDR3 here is CASSLGLAGDQETQYF. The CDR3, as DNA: TGCGCCAGCAGCTTGGGACTAGCGGGAGATCAAGAGACCCAGTACTTC.